The clone carrying this TCR beta chain was seen more than once but under ten times. Its antigen is not identified. The CDR3 loop spans 15 amino acids. Germline values: CDR1 LNHNV, CDR2 YYDKDF (reference sequence). The ends were cut back, 3 bases at V and 0 bases at J, with 9 bases in the middle. This sample was included in a study of cytomegalovirus exposure and HLA in healthy donors. Study-wide results and limits: Published work reported that the classifier diagnosed cytomegalovirus status with high specificity and sensitivity.

Nominal health characterized the donors when sampled, though unrecorded immune exposures were likely. PCR involved 60 Vbeta and 13 Jbeta primers. Generated by immunoSEQ multiplex PCR, the TCRdb table keeps only in-frame clones and is missing some. Of over 250,000 clones listed, approximately 70% are singletons. The sequence came from a female donor in good health and CMV-seronegative. The sample comprised PBMCs. This rearrangement joins TRBV15 to TRBJ2-1; TRBD2 is a possible D gene (5 bases). The CDR3: CATSRRAGSYNEQFF. The DNA for the CDR3 is TGTGCCACCAGCAGGAGGGCCGGCTCCTACAATGAGCAGTTCTTC.